This TCR beta chain was sequenced in a study of blood T cell repertoires in COVID-19. About the study: The analysed material was cDNA or gDNA that came from T cells, B-cell-depleted T cells, or PBMCs.

Recovered participants had two consecutive negative NP/OP PCR tests, healthcare professional clearance, or symptom resolution. In the study's own analysis: Estimated nucleated cell counts came from reference gene primer amplification. Here immunoSEQ multiplex PCR was the method, and the copy in TCRdb shows in-frame clones only, minus some. V and J calls and clone size come straight from that table; D and trimming were deduced from the DNA. Of 140,000 or so clones in the sample, 85% were seen once. The CDR3 totals 18 residues. Germline V gene data show CDR1 as SGHRS and CDR2 as YFSETQ. Trimming at V came to 2 bases and at J to 4 bases, leaving 14 bases not matched to a gene.

Specimen: PBMCs or T cells enriched from blood (not recorded which). The receptor was derived from a woman aged 40 to 50 who had recovered from COVID-19. The V call is TRBV5-1, the J call TRBJ2-7; 11 bases agree with TRBD2. CDR3: CASSFGTSGTDTQYEQYF. The CDR3 bases are TGCGCCAGCAGCTTCGGGACTAGCGGAACCGATACTCAATACGAGCAGTACTTC.